This is a list of T cell receptor beta chains from one sample in a study of glioma-infiltrating T cells after dendritic cell vaccination. Produced via immunoSEQ multiplex PCR; TCRdb's table is partial and in-frame only. The data contain tens of thousands of clones, around 86% of them singletons. The specimen was blood, collected after dendritic cell vaccination. The origin of the receptors is a human donor with glioblastoma. The conserved cysteine and the conserved F or W are not part of the CDR3 here.

CDR3: ASRETGAQETQY
V: TRBV6-1
J: TRBJ2-5
length: 12

CDR3: ASSQDGGRSNQPQH
V: TRBV4-3
J: TRBJ1-5
length: 14

CDR3: ASSLEQGGTGELF
V: TRBV5-4
J: TRBJ2-2
length: 13

CDR3: ASSSGGGGYEQY
V: TRBV5-1
J: TRBJ2-7
length: 12

CDR3: ASSPGTVGETQY
V: TRBV10-1
J: TRBJ2-5
length: 12

CDR3: AREDRLNTEAF
V: TRBV21-1
J: TRBJ1-1
length: 11

CDR3: ASSTLGSEQY
V: TRBV6-1
J: TRBJ2-7
length: 10

CDR3: AWSRLESGNTEAF
V: TRBV30
J: TRBJ1-1
length: 13

CDR3: ASSLGGQDGYT
V: TRBV27
J: TRBJ1-2
length: 11

CDR3: ASSLADSYGYT
V: TRBV7-2
J: TRBJ1-2
length: 11

CDR3: ASSVGVEYYEQY
V: TRBV9
J: TRBJ2-7
length: 12

CDR3: ASSFGQGNYGYT
V: TRBV2
J: TRBJ1-2
length: 12

CDR3: SLRDNSYEQY
V: TRBV29-1
J: TRBJ2-7
length: 10

CDR3: ASSLGGGRGETQY
V: TRBV5-1
J: TRBJ2-5
length: 13

CDR3: ASSPRSGGPLETQY
V: TRBV11-2
J: TRBJ2-5
length: 14

CDR3: ASSLDPTGSYGYT
V: TRBV5-1
J: TRBJ1-2
length: 13

CDR3: AAGTGGGGYT
V: TRBV19
J: TRBJ1-2
length: 10

CDR3: ASMRTREGTQY
V: TRBV6-5
J: TRBJ2-3
length: 11

CDR3: ASRRGAGYGQY
V: TRBV7-8
J: TRBJ2-7
length: 11

CDR3: ATDNEQF
V: TRBV11-2
J: TRBJ2-1
length: 7

CDR3: ASSYSGLQWSGELF
V: TRBV6-5
J: TRBJ2-2
length: 14

CDR3: ASSVTGYGQPQH
V: TRBV6-1
J: TRBJ1-5
length: 12

CDR3: ASAAQGGFYGYT
V: TRBV7-9
J: TRBJ1-2
length: 12

CDR3: ASSLVGAGDANYGYT
V: TRBV7-2
J: TRBJ1-2
length: 15

CDR3: ASSLVWATAYEQY
V: TRBV7-2
J: TRBJ2-7
length: 13

CDR3: ASSPRQGLEQY
V: TRBV7-2
J: TRBJ2-7
length: 11

CDR3: ASSQADSQNQPQH
V: TRBV4-2
J: TRBJ1-5
length: 13

CDR3: ASSLTSGSNEQF
V: TRBV5-1
J: TRBJ2-1
length: 12

CDR3: ASSYQRGETQY
V: TRBV6-6
J: TRBJ2-5
length: 11

CDR3: ASSDVREQY
V: TRBV6-1
J: TRBJ2-7
length: 9

CDR3: ASSYAIAGGEQF
V: TRBV6-5
J: TRBJ2-1
length: 12

CDR3: ASKVAQIYEQY
V: TRBV2
J: TRBJ2-7
length: 11

CDR3: ASSWTSGGFQETQY
V: TRBV7-2
J: TRBJ2-5
length: 14

CDR3: ASSLDRVGQPQH
V: TRBV19
J: TRBJ1-5
length: 12

CDR3: ASSLGASGGARETQY
V: TRBV5-1
J: TRBJ2-5
length: 15

CDR3: ASILRLDSYNSPLH
V: TRBV6-6
J: TRBJ1-6
length: 14

CDR3: ASSLGWGAYEQY
V: TRBV5-1
J: TRBJ2-7
length: 12

CDR3: ASSLTGGYNNEQF
V: TRBV28
J: TRBJ2-1
length: 13

CDR3: ASREGAFDTGELF
V: TRBV5-1
J: TRBJ2-2
length: 13

CDR3: ASSPPGAAVYNEQF
V: TRBV9
J: TRBJ2-1
length: 14

CDR3: ASSVGTGVDEKLF
V: TRBV19
J: TRBJ1-4
length: 13

CDR3: ASSSGQGAVEAF
V: TRBV5-1
J: TRBJ1-1
length: 12

CDR3: ASSLVVSTYEQY
V: TRBV7-9
J: TRBJ2-7
length: 12

CDR3: ASTPRTVFEETQY
V: TRBV7-2
J: TRBJ2-5
length: 13

CDR3: AFPGGLAGVGGANVLT
V: TRBV2
J: TRBJ2-6
length: 16

CDR3: ASSPRGMGGGSDEQY
V: TRBV28
J: TRBJ2-7
length: 15

CDR3: ASTSGRITYEQY
V: TRBV5-6
J: TRBJ2-7
length: 12

CDR3: ASSTLAGVGTDTQY
V: TRBV5-1
J: TRBJ2-3
length: 14

CDR3: ASSGEAQETQY
V: TRBV2
J: TRBJ2-5
length: 11

CDR3: ASSPGLSGSEETQY
V: TRBV7-9
J: TRBJ2-5
length: 14

CDR3: ASSRQGAQDTQY
V: TRBV19
J: TRBJ2-3
length: 12

CDR3: ASSRRGGAAGNEQF
V: TRBV5-1
J: TRBJ2-1
length: 14

CDR3: ASSPVAEGSDGYT
V: TRBV18
J: TRBJ1-2
length: 13

CDR3: ASSLDGTGGYEQY
V: TRBV5-1
J: TRBJ2-7
length: 13

CDR3: ASSLGREQY
V: TRBV5-4
J: TRBJ2-5
length: 9

CDR3: ASSRTSGISYEQY
V: TRBV5-8
J: TRBJ2-7
length: 13

CDR3: ASSLEAGSHGNTIY
V: TRBV5-6
J: TRBJ1-3
length: 14

CDR3: ASSIEGGRTDTQY
V: TRBV19
J: TRBJ2-3
length: 13

CDR3: ASSFLSGSYNSPLH
V: TRBV27
J: TRBJ1-6
length: 14